The 29 T cell receptor beta chains below all came from one sample that was sequenced in a study of OX40 agonist ivuxolimab in advanced cancers. This table comes from immunoSEQ multiplex PCR, and its TCRdb copy is limited to in-frame clones, with some not included. The sample yields some 73,000 clones, more than 85% seen once. This material consisted of CD4+ or CD8+ T cells sorted from blood, taken in a trial of the OX40 agonist ivuxolimab. Every receptor here comes from an adult with an advanced solid tumor such as melanoma, head and neck, liver or kidney cancer.

CDR3 amino acids: CASSPTRLAVPDTQYF. The CDR3 region has the DNA TGTGCCAGCAGCCCCACAAGGCTAGCTGTGCCAGATACGCAGTATTTT. The chain is built from TRBV7-9 and TRBJ2-3; tentative D call: TRBD2 (5 bases). Germline CDR1 is SEHNR and CDR2 is FQNEAQ (reference sequence). The CDR3 extends over 16 amino acids. With 5 bases removed from V and 4 bases from J, the gap between germline ends came to 19 bases.

This clone was seen once. V and J are TRBV7-3 and TRBJ2-6; D is ambiguous. V was shortened by 5 bases and J by 0 bases, with 8 bases between the two germline ends. CDR3 size: 15 residues. From germline, CDR1 is SGHTA and CDR2 FQGTGA. This chain's CDR3 is CASSIQNSGANVLTF. CDR3 coding DNA: TGTGCCAGCAGCATACAGAACTCTGGGGCCAACGTCCTGACTTTC.

The chain carries TRBV6-6 and TRBJ2-7; D might be TRBD2 (7 bases). From germline, CDR1 is MNHNY and CDR2 SVGAGI (reference sequence). The V end was cut by 7 bases, the J end by 6 bases, with 22 bases between. The CDR3 runs 15 residues. CDR3 sequence reads: CASINGGGALGEQYF. The CDR3 nucleotides are TGTGCCAGCATCAATGGGGGGGGCGCGTTGGGCGAGCAGTACTTC.

The chain is built from TRBV7-9 and TRBJ2-2, with D uncertain. The germline CDR1 and CDR2 sequences are SEHNR and FQNEAQ (reference sequence). V lost 1 base, J lost 4 bases, and 4 bases lay in between. This CDR3 comprises 13 residues. In nucleotides, the CDR3 is TGTGCCAGCAGCTTAGGGGGCACCGGGGAGCTGTTTTTT. The encoded protein is CASSLGGTGELFF.

This clone was observed once. This chain links TRBV5-5 with TRBJ2-7; D remains ambiguous. V lost 4 bases and J lost 2, with 13 bases in between. Germline V gene lookup returns CDR1 SGHKS and CDR2 YYEKEE (reference sequence). The CDR3 loop spans 14 amino acids. This chain's CDR3 is CASSDVPGPYEQYF. CDR3 in DNA: TGTGCCAGCAGCGACGTCCCCGGCCCCTACGAGCAGTACTTC.

The CDR3 sequence is CASSHPPNTRSLGTGELFF. In nucleotides, the CDR3 is TGTGCCAGCAGCCATCCTCCCAATACAAGGTCTCTGGGCACCGGGGAGCTGTTTTTT. The chain employs TRBV4-2 and TRBJ2-2; no clear D. The V gene lost 3 bases and the J gene lost 4 bases, with 24 bases spanning the gap. This CDR3 region has 19 residues. Germline lookup yields CDR1 LGHNA and CDR2 YNFKEQ.

The rearrangement links TRBV18 to TRBJ2-7; no clear D. The germline V gene encodes CDR1 KGHSH and CDR2 LQKENI. The V end lost 3 bases, the J end lost 7 bases, and 16 bases lay between the germline ends. The CDR3 has 14 amino acids. The CDR3 reads CASSPQNDGEEQYF. The CDR3 region has the DNA TGTGCCAGCTCACCCCAGAACGATGGAGAGGAGCAGTACTTC.

DNA of the CDR3: TGCGCCAGCAGCCGGAGGACTAGCGGGGGGTTCTACGAGCAGTACTTC. This encodes CASSRRTSGGFYEQYF. J is TRBJ2-7 and V is TRBV5-1; 14 positions match TRBD2. CDR1 and CDR2 from the germline V gene are SGHRS and YFSETQ. After removal of 4 bases from V and 3 bases from J, the junction contained 6 bases not matched to a gene. There are 16 residues in the CDR3.

The gene calls are TRBV18 and TRBJ2-5; 8 bases line up with TRBD2. Trimming removed 4 bases from V and 1 base from J; junction bases left unmatched: 8. Germline CDR1 and CDR2: KGHSH and LQKENI. This CDR3 is 16 amino acids long. The chain's CDR3 is CASSLVLTSGQETQYF. The CDR3 DNA is TGTGCCAGCTCACTAGTCCTTACTAGCGGCCAAGAGACCCAGTACTTC. Looking up the rest from reference TRBV18 and TRBJ2-5 gives the full variable domain: NAGVMQNPRHLVRRRGQEARLRCSPMKGHSHVYWYRQLPEEGLKFMVYLQKENIIDESGMPKERFSAEFPKEGPSILRIQQVVRGDSAAYFCASSLVLTSGQETQYFGPGTRLLVL.

The chain carries TRBV25-1 and TRBJ1-2; 8 bases line up with TRBD1. The CDR3 covers 12 residues. CDR1 MGHDK and CDR2 SYGVNS come from the germline V gene. Unmatched junction bases numbered 3, after V lost 4 bases and J lost 8 bases. CDR3 in amino acids: CASSVGQGGYTF. As DNA, the CDR3 is TGTGCCAGCAGTGTAGGACAGGGAGGCTACACCTTC.

Only one count was recorded for this clone. V gene TRBV7-2 combines with J gene TRBJ2-5; D unresolved. Looked up from germline, CDR1 is SGHTA and CDR2 is FQGNSA. The CDR3 has 13 residues. Trimming took off 10 bases at V and 4 bases at J, with 16 bases between the two ends. CDR3 DNA sequence: TGTGCCACGTCCGGCGGTTACGGAGAGACCCAGTACTTC. Its translation: CATSGGYGETQYF.

V gene TRBV11-3 combines with J gene TRBJ2-2, with D unclear. Trimming shortened V by 1 base and J by 10 bases, and 16 bases separated the two germline ends. Germline V gene data show CDR1 as SGHNT and CDR2 as YENEEA. The CDR3 contains 15 residues. CDR3 in amino acids: CASSLVGSRVAELFF. The CDR3 bases are TGTGCCAGCAGCTTAGTGGGTAGCCGAGTGGCGGAGCTGTTTTTT.

CDR3 DNA: TGTGCCAGCAGTCCAGGGGGAGGCCGGCCCCAGCATTTT. This gives the protein CASSPGGGRPQHF. The rearrangement links TRBV6-5 to TRBJ1-5, with TRBD1 identical over 7 bases. Germline lookup yields CDR1 MNHEY and CDR2 SVGAGI. CDR3 length: 13 amino acids. V shed 5 bases and J 9 bases; nucleotides not matched to a gene: 7.

V gene TRBV5-1 combines with J gene TRBJ2-7; maybe TRBD2 (5 bases). V lost 0 bases to trimming and J lost 6 bases, with 10 bases between them. There are 13 residues in the CDR3. From germline, CDR1 is SGHRS and CDR2 YFSETQ. As DNA, the CDR3 is TGCGCCAGCAGCTTGGTTTCCAGCGGCGAGCAGTACTTC. Its translation is CASSLVSSGEQYF.

The V and J genes are TRBV28 and TRBJ1-2, with D hard to call. Per the germline V gene, CDR1 is MDHEN and CDR2 is SYDVKM. The V gene lost 3 bases and the J gene lost 8 bases, with 16 bases spanning the gap. There are 14 residues in the CDR3. The CDR3 DNA follows: TGTGCCAGCAGTTTTAGTCTCCGGGGAAACGGCTACACCTTC. Protein product: CASSFSLRGNGYTF.

V is TRBV7-3 and J is TRBJ2-2; D uncertain. The V end lost 2 bases, the J end lost 1 base, and 5 bases lay between the germline ends. This CDR3 contains 14 residues. Germline CDR1 SGHTA, CDR2 FQGTGA. The CDR3 sequence: CASSLWVNTGELFF. The CDR3 nucleotides read TGTGCCAGCAGCTTATGGGTGAACACCGGGGAGCTGTTTTTT. The full variable domain, in which reference TRBV7-3 and TRBJ2-2 provide the parts outside the CDR3, is GAGVSQTPSNKVTEKGKYVELRCDPISGHTALYWYRQSLGQGPEFLIYFQGTGAADDSGLPNDRFFAVRPEGSVSTLKIQRTERGDSAVYLCASSLWVNTGELFFGEGSRLTVL.

V is TRBV15 and J is TRBJ2-7; TRBD2 aligns across 8 bases. Germline V gives CDR1 LNHNV, CDR2 YYDKDF (reference sequence). V trimming: 0 bases; J trimming: 5 bases; junction bases outside the gene matches: 9. CDR3 length: 16 residues. The CDR3 DNA follows: TGTGCCACCAGCAGAGAACGAGATAGCGGGATCAACGAGCAGTACTTC. Translating gives CATSRERDSGINEQYF.

The V gene is TRBV6-5, the J gene TRBJ1-1; TRBD1 agrees at 8 bases. Germline CDR1 is MNHEY and CDR2 is SVGAGI. This CDR3 spans 16 amino acids. The V and J ends lost 4 bases and 1 base, in that order; junction bases with no gene match: 8. CDR3 sequence (DNA): TGTGCCAGCAGTTTCCTCCAGGGGGCGCGGAACACTGAAGCTTTCTTT. Its protein product is CASSFLQGARNTEAFF.

The rearrangement links TRBV15 to TRBJ2-7, with 14 nucleotides matching TRBD2. The CDR3 has 17 amino acids. V lost 1 base and J lost 2; bases outside the gene matches: 4. Germline V lookup: CDR1 LNHNV, CDR2 YYDKDF (reference sequence). The CDR3 sequence is CATSRGTSGRWTYEQYF. CDR3 sequence (DNA): TGTGCCACCAGCAGAGGGACTAGCGGGAGGTGGACCTACGAGCAGTACTTC. The full variable domain, in which reference TRBV15 and TRBJ2-7 provide the parts outside the CDR3, is DAMVIQNPRYQVTQFGKPVTLSCSQTLNHNVMYWYQQKSSQAPKLLFHYYDKDFNNEADTPDNFQSRRPNTSFCFLDIRSPGLGDTAMYLCATSRGTSGRWTYEQYFGPGTRLTVT.

The genes are TRBV28 and TRBJ2-7; D remains unclear. The CDR3 is 12 residues long. From germline, CDR1 is MDHEN and CDR2 SYDVKM. V was trimmed by 5 bases and J by 3 bases, leaving 8 bases between them. The CDR3 DNA reads TGTGCCAGCAGTAGGCAATTCTACGAGCAGTACTTC. Its protein product is CASSRQFYEQYF.

The chain recombines TRBV5-1 with TRBJ2-5; the match to TRBD1 covers 8 bases. Per germline, CDR1 SGHRS and CDR2 YFSETQ. The CDR3 runs 16 residues. The V and J ends lost 0 bases and 4 bases, in that order; junction bases with no gene match: 8. CDR3 amino acids: CASSLEGQGTGETQYF. The DNA of the CDR3 is TGCGCCAGCAGCTTGGAAGGACAAGGGACAGGAGAGACCCAGTACTTC.

V usage is TRBV5-1 and J usage is TRBJ2-4; TRBD2 might be the D (6 bases). The V end lost 0 bases, the J end lost 6 bases, and 10 bases lay between the germline ends. This CDR3 is built from 14 residues. The germline CDR1 and CDR2 sequences are SGHRS and YFSETQ. This CDR3 is CASSLDVGGNIQYF. The CDR3 DNA sequence: TGCGCCAGCAGCTTGGACGTGGGAGGAAACATTCAGTACTTC.

This clone was observed a single time. The chain uses TRBV28 and TRBJ2-3, with D perhaps given as TRBD1 or TRBD2 (7 bases each). Trimming took off 10 bases at V and 5 bases at J, with 16 bases between the two ends. Germline CDR1 is MDHEN and CDR2 is SYDVKM. This CDR3 contains 13 residues. The DNA of the CDR3 is TGTGCCACCCTGACAGGGAGGGTAGATACGCAGTATTTT. The encoded protein is CATLTGRVDTQYF.

This chain uses TRBV2 with TRBJ1-6; no clear D. Trimming removed 4 bases at V and 4 bases at J, with 8 bases between. CDR1 is SNHLY and CDR2 is FYNNEI in the germline V gene. The CDR3 sequence is 14 residues long. The CDR3 here is CASSGADYNSPLHF. CDR3 in DNA: TGTGCCAGCAGTGGGGCAGATTATAATTCACCCCTCCACTTT.

The chain uses TRBV10-3 and TRBJ2-2; 8 nucleotides match TRBD1. The CDR3 runs to 14 residues. The germline V gene encodes CDR1 ENHRY and CDR2 SYGVKD. Trimming cost V 8 bases and J 0 bases; bases outside gene matches: 2. CDR3 coding DNA: TGTGCCATCCACAGGGGGACGAACACCGGGGAGCTGTTTTTT. It codes for CAIHRGTNTGELFF.

This chain links TRBV29-1 with TRBJ1-1; D is uncertain. In germline, CDR1 is SQVTM, CDR2 ANQGSEA. The CDR3 has 11 amino acids. Trimming stripped 4 bases from V and 4 bases from J, with 7 bases between. CDR3 sequence: CSVASSTEAFF. The CDR3 DNA sequence: TGCAGCGTTGCCTCTAGCACTGAAGCTTTCTTT.

This chain links TRBV30 with TRBJ1-2, with D maybe TRBD1 (5 bases). The CDR3 is made up of 15 amino acids. Trimming removed 2 bases at V and 2 bases at J, with 15 bases between. Per the germline V gene, CDR1 is GTSNPN and CDR2 is SVGIG (reference sequence). The CDR3: CAWSHTTWGNYGYTF. CDR3 nucleotides: TGTGCCTGGAGTCACACCACGTGGGGGAACTATGGCTACACCTTC.

This chain joins TRBV5-1 and TRBJ1-2; D not resolved. The CDR3 has 14 amino acids. Per germline, CDR1 SGHRS and CDR2 YFSETQ. Trimming took 4 bases from V and 4 from J, leaving 14 bases between them. DNA of the CDR3: TGCGCCAGCAGCCGCCCGTCCGATGGCTATGGCTACACCTTC. It encodes CASSRPSDGYGYTF. Based on the CDR3 plus reference TRBV5-1 and TRBJ1-2, the full variable domain is KAGVTQTPRYLIKTRGQQVTLSCSPISGHRSVSWYQQTPGQGLQFLFEYFSETQRNKGNFPGRFSGRQFSNSRSEMNVSTLELGDSALYLCASSRPSDGYGYTFGSGTRLTVV.

V usage is TRBV19 and J usage is TRBJ1-2; D may be TRBD1 (5 bases). Germline loops: CDR1 LNHDA, CDR2 SQIVND (reference sequence). The CDR3 covers 17 residues. V was pared by 9 bases and J by 7 bases, with 30 bases between. CDR3 in DNA: TGTGCCAGCCTACCCGGGGCAGGTAGGTCCTCGATTTTTGGCTACACCTTC. Its protein is CASLPGAGRSSIFGYTF.